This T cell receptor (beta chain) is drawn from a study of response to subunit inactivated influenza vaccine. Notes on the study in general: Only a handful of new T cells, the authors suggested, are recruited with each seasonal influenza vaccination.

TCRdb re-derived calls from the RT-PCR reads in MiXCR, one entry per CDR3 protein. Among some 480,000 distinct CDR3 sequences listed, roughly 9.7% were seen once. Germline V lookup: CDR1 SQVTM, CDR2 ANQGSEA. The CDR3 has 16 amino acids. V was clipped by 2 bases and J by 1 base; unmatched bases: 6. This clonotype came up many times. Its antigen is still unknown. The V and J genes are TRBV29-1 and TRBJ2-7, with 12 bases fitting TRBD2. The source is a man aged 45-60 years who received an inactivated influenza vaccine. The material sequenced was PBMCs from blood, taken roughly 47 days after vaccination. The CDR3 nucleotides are TGCAGCGTTGAAATGAGACTAGCGGGGGAGTCCTACGAGCAGTACTTC. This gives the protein CSVEMRLAGESYEQYF.